The text below deals with one TCR beta chain. The data belong to a study of cytomegalovirus exposure and HLA in healthy donors. PCR primers comprised 60 Vbeta and 13 Jbeta primers. This table comes from immunoSEQ multiplex PCR, and its TCRdb copy is limited to in-frame clones, with some not included. The data contain about 140,000 clones, more than 9.5% of them singletons. CDR3 length: 14 residues. CDR1 and CDR2 (germline): SQVTM, ANQGSEA. The ends were cut back, 3 bases at V and 4 bases at J, with 15 bases in the middle. This chain uses TRBV29-1 with TRBJ1-2; a weak D match, TRBD1 (5 bases). The sequencing sample was made of PBMCs. This TCR derives from a middle-aged man in good health and CMV-seronegative. The CDR3 spells CSVDGPGLVYGYTF. Here the CDR3 DNA reads TGCAGCGTTGATGGCCCAGGGCTTGTCTATGGCTACACCTTC.